The present entry profiles one TCR beta chain with its context. Its antigen is unknown. In the authors' workflow: ImmunoSEQ only sent back junction sequences with no quality scores, so filtering was done differently. Some clones are missing from TCRdb's copy, which holds only in-frame ones; the method was immunoSEQ multiplex PCR. That table supplies the V and J calls and clone size; D and trimming were determined from the DNA. Of about 980,000 clones listed, about 80% are singletons. The data originate from a study of shared clonotypes between healthy human individuals. Findings and caveats of the study: Memory subsets generally showed lower estimated richness than naive subsets.

Germline CDR1 and CDR2: SGHNT and YYREEE (reference sequence). The CDR3 covers 16 residues. V was pared by 2 bases and J by 6 bases, with 14 bases of the junction left unmatched. CD4+ cell separation produced CD45RA+ naive and CD45RA-negative memory subsets. Sequenced material: memory CD4+ T cells sorted from blood. Specified subset: CD45RA-negative fraction. The rearrangement joins TRBV5-4 to TRBJ2-7; TRBD2 matches at 7 bases. This clonotype was obtained from a man in his late teens or twenties in good health. CDR3 residues: CASSLWASGGLGEQYF. The CDR3 DNA is TGTGCCAGCAGCTTATGGGCTAGCGGAGGACTGGGCGAGCAGTACTTC.